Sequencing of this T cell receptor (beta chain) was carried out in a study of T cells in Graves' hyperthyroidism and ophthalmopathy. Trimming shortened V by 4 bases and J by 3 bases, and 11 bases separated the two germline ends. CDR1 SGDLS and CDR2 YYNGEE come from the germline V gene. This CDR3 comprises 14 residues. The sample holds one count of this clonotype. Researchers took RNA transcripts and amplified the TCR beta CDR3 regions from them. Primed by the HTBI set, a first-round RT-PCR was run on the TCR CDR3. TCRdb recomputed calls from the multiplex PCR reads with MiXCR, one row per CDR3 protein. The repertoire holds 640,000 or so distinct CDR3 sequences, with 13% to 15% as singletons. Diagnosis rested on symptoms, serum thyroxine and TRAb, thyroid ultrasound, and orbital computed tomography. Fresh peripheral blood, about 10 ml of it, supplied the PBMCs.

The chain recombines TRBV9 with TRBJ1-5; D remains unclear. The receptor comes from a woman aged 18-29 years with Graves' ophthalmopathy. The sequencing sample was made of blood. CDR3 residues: CASSSGGINQPQHF. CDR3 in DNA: TGTGCCAGCAGCTCAGGAGGCATCAATCAGCCCCAGCATTTT.